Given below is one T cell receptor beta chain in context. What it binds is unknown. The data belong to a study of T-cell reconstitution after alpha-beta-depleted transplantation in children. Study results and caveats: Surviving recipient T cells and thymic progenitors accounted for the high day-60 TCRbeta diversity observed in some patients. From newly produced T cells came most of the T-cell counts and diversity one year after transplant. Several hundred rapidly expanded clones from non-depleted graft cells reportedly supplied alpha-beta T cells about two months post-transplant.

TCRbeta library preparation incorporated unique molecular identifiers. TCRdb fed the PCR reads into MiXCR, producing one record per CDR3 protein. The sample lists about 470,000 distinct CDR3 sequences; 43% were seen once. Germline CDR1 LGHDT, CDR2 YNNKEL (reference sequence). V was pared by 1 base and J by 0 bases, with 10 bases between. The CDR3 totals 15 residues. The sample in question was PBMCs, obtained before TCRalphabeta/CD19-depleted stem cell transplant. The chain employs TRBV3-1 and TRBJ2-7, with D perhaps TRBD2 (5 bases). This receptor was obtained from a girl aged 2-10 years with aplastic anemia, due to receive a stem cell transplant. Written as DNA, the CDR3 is TGTGCCAGCAGCCAAGTAGGACTGAGCTCCTACGAGCAGTACTTC. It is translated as CASSQVGLSSYEQYF.